This TCR beta chain was observed in a study of blood T cells in healthy people across ages. A second PCR, run for roughly 7 to 12 cycles, used a sample-barcoded 5' primer plus a J-beta primer mix. There were at least 2.5 million CDR3-containing paired-end reads obtained from each sample. Each CDR3 protein is one row after TCRdb ran MiXCR on the 5' RACE reads. The sample carries roughly 830,000 distinct CDR3 sequences, about 62% recorded once. Findings and caveats of the study: Long-lived donors carried more naive CD4+ cells and greater diversity than aged donors. Estimated diversity that came from one million T cells was considered an underestimate.

The CDR3 has 19 residues. Trimming shortened V by 0 bases and J by 2 bases, and 23 bases separated the two germline ends. Germline lookup yields CDR1 LNHNV and CDR2 YYDKDF (reference sequence). Only a few counts were recorded for this clonotype. Its matching antigen is unknown. The chain carries TRBV15 and TRBJ2-7, with D tentatively TRBD1 (5 bases). Material for sequencing was blood. This TCR was sampled from a man aged 30-40 years in good health. The CDR3, as DNA: TGTGCCACCAGCAGAGATCCCAGGGCAGGGAATGAAATCCCCTACGAGCAGTACTTC. It encodes CATSRDPRAGNEIPYEQYF.